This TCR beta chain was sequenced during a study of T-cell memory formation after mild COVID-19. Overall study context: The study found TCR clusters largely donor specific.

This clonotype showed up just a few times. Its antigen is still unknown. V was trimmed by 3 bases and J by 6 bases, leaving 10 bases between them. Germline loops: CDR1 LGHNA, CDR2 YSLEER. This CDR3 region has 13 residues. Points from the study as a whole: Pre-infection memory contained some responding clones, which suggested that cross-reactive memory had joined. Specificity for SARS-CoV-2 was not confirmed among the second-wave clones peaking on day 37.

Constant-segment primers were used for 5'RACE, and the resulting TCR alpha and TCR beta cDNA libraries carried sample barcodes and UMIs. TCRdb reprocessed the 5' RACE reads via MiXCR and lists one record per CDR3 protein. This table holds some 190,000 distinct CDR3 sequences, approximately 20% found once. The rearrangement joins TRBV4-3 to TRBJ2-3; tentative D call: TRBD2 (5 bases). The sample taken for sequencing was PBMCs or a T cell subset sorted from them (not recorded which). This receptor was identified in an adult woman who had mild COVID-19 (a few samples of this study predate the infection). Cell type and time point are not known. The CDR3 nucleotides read TGCGCCAGCAGCCAGAGGGTGGGCGATACGCAGTATTTT. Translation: CASSQRVGDTQYF.